This T cell receptor beta chain was found in a study of shared clonotypes between healthy human individuals. Profiling relied on immunoSEQ multiplex PCR, and the TCRdb table lists in-frame clones only, not all of them. The sample lists around 700,000 clones; approximately 90% were seen once. The trim removed 3 bases at V and 6 bases at J, leaving 2 bases unmatched. Germline V lookup: CDR1 MGHDK, CDR2 SYGVNS. The CDR3 has 13 amino acids. CD45RO negativity and positive selection for CCR7 defined naive CD8 cells, a population that excluded terminally differentiated effector memory CD45RA+ cells. The TCR sequence derives from a man aged 25 to 45 in good health. The genes are TRBV25-1 and TRBJ2-3, with TRBD1 matching over 8 bases. The sample was naive CD8+ T cells sorted from blood. The CDR3 DNA reads as TGTGCCAGCAGTGACCAGGGGGCGGATACGCAGTATTTT. Amino acids: CASSDQGADTQYF.